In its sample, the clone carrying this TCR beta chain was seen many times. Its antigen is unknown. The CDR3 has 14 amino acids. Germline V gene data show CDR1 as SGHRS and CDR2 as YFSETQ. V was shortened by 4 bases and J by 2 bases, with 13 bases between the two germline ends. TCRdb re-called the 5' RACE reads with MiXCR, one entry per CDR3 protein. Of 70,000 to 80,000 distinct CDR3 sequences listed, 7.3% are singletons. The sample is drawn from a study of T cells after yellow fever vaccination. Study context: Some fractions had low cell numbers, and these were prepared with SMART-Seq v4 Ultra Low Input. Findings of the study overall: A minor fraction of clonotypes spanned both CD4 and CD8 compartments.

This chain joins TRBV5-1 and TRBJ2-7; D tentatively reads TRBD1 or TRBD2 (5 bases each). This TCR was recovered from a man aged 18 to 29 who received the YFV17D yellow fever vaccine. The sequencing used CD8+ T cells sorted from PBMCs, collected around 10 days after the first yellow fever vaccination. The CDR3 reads CASSPPGSTYEQYF. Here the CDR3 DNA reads TGCGCCAGCAGCCCCCCAGGGAGCACCTACGAGCAGTACTTC.